These 30 T cell receptor beta chains came from one sample sequenced in a study of identical twins. TCRdb redid the calling of the 5' RACE reads with MiXCR, one entry per CDR3 protein. Of approximately 1.8 million distinct CDR3 sequences detected, more than 30% appear once; the ten largest clones hold more than 0.25%. Sequenced sample: cord blood. Source of these receptors: a newborn girl in good health.

The chain couples TRBV20-1 to TRBJ1-5; D is undetermined. The CDR3 loop spans 15 amino acids. Germline CDR1 is DFQATT and CDR2 is SNEGSKA (reference sequence). Trimming took off 0 bases at V and 6 bases at J, with 15 bases between the two ends. For the CDR3, the DNA is TGCAGTGCTAGAGATTACAGCAGAGAGGGTCAGCCCCAGCATTTT. Translated: CSARDYSREGQPQHF.

This clonotype was counted only a few times. The DNA of the CDR3 is TGCAGTGCTAGCGGGGACCAGCCCCAGCATTTT. Translating it yields CSASGDQPQHF. The chain uses TRBV20-1 and TRBJ1-5; perhaps TRBD1 as D (5 bases). The V and J ends lost 3 bases and 7 bases respectively, with 7 bases between them. The germline V gene encodes CDR1 DFQATT and CDR2 SNEGSKA (reference sequence). The CDR3 contains 11 residues.

This clonotype was detected ten times or more. At one of its ends the junction is not consistent with the germline gene, which may arise from a read error. The rearrangement joins TRBV5-6 to TRBJ2-5; the D is unclear. Germline-derived CDR1 and CDR2 are SGHDT and YYEEEE. This CDR3 contains 14 residues. CDR3 loop: CASSLGPQQETQYF. The DNA of the CDR3 is TGCGCCAGCAGCTTAGGACCGCAGCAAGAGACCCAGTACTTC. Together with reference TRBV5-6 and TRBJ2-5, the CDR3 gives the full variable domain: DAGVTQSPTHLIKTRGQQVTLRCSPKSGHDTVSWYQQALGQGPQFIFQYYEEEERQRGNFPDRFSGHQFPNYSSELNVNALLLGDSALYLCASSLGPQQETQYFGPGTRLLVL.

This clonotype has only a few counts. The chain uses TRBV5-1 and TRBJ2-7; D uncertain. The germline V gene has CDR1 SGHRS and CDR2 YFSETQ. This CDR3 has 14 amino acids. V was trimmed by 6 bases and J by 2 bases, leaving 15 bases between them. DNA for the CDR3: TGCGCCAGCACCTTAGGTGTAGAGCCCTACGAGCAGTACTTC. Protein product: CASTLGVEPYEQYF.

The CDR3 sequence: CASSPAILGAEAFF. DNA for the CDR3: TGTGCCAGCAGCCCAGCAATTTTGGGCGCTGAAGCTTTCTTT. The chain joins TRBV6-5 to TRBJ1-1; no clear D. Looked up from germline, CDR1 is MNHEY and CDR2 is SVGAGI. The CDR3 is 14 amino acids. V was shortened by 6 bases and J by 6 bases, with 17 bases between the two germline ends.

This clonotype was counted many times. The V gene is TRBV5-1, the J gene TRBJ2-1; no definite D call. The CDR3 runs to 11 residues. Trimming removed 4 bases at V and 5 bases at J, with 4 bases between. The germline gives CDR1 SGHRS, CDR2 YFSETQ. The CDR3 DNA follows: TGCGCCAGCAGCGGTAACAATGAGCAGTTCTTC. Protein: CASSGNNEQFF. The whole variable domain, filled in from reference TRBV5-1 and TRBJ2-1, reads KAGVTQTPRYLIKTRGQQVTLSCSPISGHRSVSWYQQTPGQGLQFLFEYFSETQRNKGNFPGRFSGRQFSNSRSEMNVSTLELGDSALYLCASSGNNEQFFGPGTRLTVL.

This clonotype has a handful of counts. The chain couples TRBV6-2 or TRBV6-3 to TRBJ2-1, with TRBD2 as a possible D gene (6 bases). Trimming removed 0 bases from V and 0 bases from J, with 21 bases in between. The CDR3 contains 20 residues. Germline values: CDR1 MNHEY, CDR2 SVGEGT. For the CDR3, the DNA is TGTGCCAGCAGTTACTCCCCGGGACTTTCCCATTTACTCTCCTACAATGAGCAGTTCTTC. Encoded protein: CASSYSPGLSHLLSYNEQFF.

Ten or more counts support this clonotype. The chain uses TRBV5-5 and TRBJ2-7, with no clear D. Per the germline V gene, CDR1 is SGHKS and CDR2 is YYEKEE (reference sequence). This CDR3 comprises 14 residues. Trimming took off 0 bases at V and 2 bases at J, with 9 bases between the two ends. CDR3 DNA sequence: TGTGCCAGCAGCTTGGGACCTCGTCCCTACGAGCAGTACTTC. Its protein is CASSLGPRPYEQYF.

V is TRBV3-1 and J is TRBJ2-3; D remains unclear. This CDR3 has 14 amino acids. V was shortened by 4 bases and J by 9 bases, with 17 bases between the two germline ends. Germline CDR1 is LGHDT and CDR2 is YNNKEL (reference sequence). For the CDR3, the DNA is TGTGCCAGCAGCCTGGGTCCCTCGGAAGGCACGCAGTATTTT. Its protein product is CASSLGPSEGTQYF.

The chain carries TRBV10-2 and TRBJ2-1, with a tentative D call TRBD2 (6 bases). CDR3 size: 14 residues. Germline CDR1 WSHSY, CDR2 SAAADI. V lost 6 bases, J lost 4 bases, and 13 bases lay in between. In DNA, the CDR3 is TGCGCCAGCAGGGGGGGACCCCTTTACAATGAGCAGTTCTTC. Translating gives CASRGGPLYNEQFF.

The gene calls are TRBV20-1 and TRBJ2-1; weak D call: TRBD2 (7 bases). The CDR3 covers 15 residues. Germline V CDR1 and CDR2: DFQATT, SNEGSKA (reference sequence). With 2 bases removed from V and 2 bases from J, the gap between germline ends came to 13 bases. The CDR3 DNA follows: TGCAGTGCTAGACGGGCGGGGGCGCCCTACAATGAGCAGTTCTTC. Protein product: CSARRAGAPYNEQFF.

The genes are TRBV10-3 and TRBJ1-4, with 7 bases lining up with TRBD1. The junction had 9 bases not matched to a gene; V was cut back by 10 bases and J by 7 bases. Germline V gene sequence: CDR1 ENHRY, CDR2 SYGVKD. The CDR3 spans 13 residues. Written as DNA, the CDR3 is TGTGCCACACGACAGGGCCTCATTGAAAAACTGTTTTTT. It codes for CATRQGLIEKLFF.

The CDR3 region has the DNA TGTGCCAGCAGCGAAAGGGGCTTGGGGAGCGGGGGGGCCTGGGAGACCCAGTACTTC. Its protein product is CASSERGLGSGGAWETQYF. The chain employs TRBV6-1 and TRBJ2-5, with TRBD2 matching over 10 bases. The CDR3 is made up of 19 amino acids. Per the germline V gene, CDR1 is MNHNS and CDR2 is SASEGT. V was pared by 6 bases and J by 5 bases, with 21 bases of the junction left unmatched.

This clonotype was observed a few times. J is TRBJ2-3 and V is TRBV20-1; TRBD1 agrees at 8 bases. After removal of 2 bases from V and 1 base from J, the junction contained 5 bases not matched to a gene. The CDR3 totals 15 residues. Germline V gene data show CDR1 as DFQATT and CDR2 as SNEGSKA (reference sequence). DNA for the CDR3: TGCAGTGCTAGACTATTGACAGGGGGCACAGATACGCAGTATTTT. Translation: CSARLLTGGTDTQYF.

The chain links TRBV10-3 to TRBJ2-1; 8 bases align to TRBD1. Germline V lookup: CDR1 ENHRY, CDR2 SYGVKD. The CDR3 consists of 12 residues. Unmatched junction bases numbered 3, after V lost 8 bases and J lost 6 bases. The CDR3 DNA reads as TGTGCCATCCGGACAGGGCCCAATGAGCAGTTCTTC. Translation: CAIRTGPNEQFF.

This clonotype was detected only a few times. The genes are TRBV12-3 or TRBV12-4 and TRBJ2-1; tentative D call: TRBD2 (7 bases). Near its end, the DNA agrees better with TRBJ2-7, so the J call may be wrong. This CDR3 has 12 amino acids. The CDR3 loop reads CASGGAYNEQYF. In DNA form, the CDR3 reads TGTGCCAGCGGGGGGGCTTACAATGAGCAGTACTTC.

This clonotype was detected only a few times. This rearrangement joins TRBV6-1 to TRBJ2-2; 10 positions match TRBD2. V lost 5 bases, J lost 4 bases, and 13 bases stayed unmatched. Germline lookup yields CDR1 MNHNS and CDR2 SASEGT. The CDR3 runs 18 residues. CDR3 DNA sequence: TGTGCCAGCAGTCGAGGACTAGCGGCCCAAAGGGGCACCGGGGAGCTGTTTTTT. Amino acid sequence: CASSRGLAAQRGTGELFF.

This chain links TRBV10-3 with TRBJ2-1; D may be TRBD2 (6 bases). The CDR3 extends over 16 amino acids. Germline V gene lookup returns CDR1 ENHRY and CDR2 SYGVKD. V was shortened by 4 bases and J by 5 bases, with 18 bases between the two germline ends. CDR3 sequence (DNA): TGTGCCATCAGTGGATATAGCGGAACCTTAAACAATGAGCAGTTCTTC. Translation: CAISGYSGTLNNEQFF.

This clonotype was seen more than once but under ten times. The J gene is TRBJ2-1, the V gene TRBV28; D is ambiguous. Germline V lookup: CDR1 MDHEN, CDR2 SYDVKM. This CDR3 spans 11 amino acids. V was trimmed by 7 bases and J by 4 bases, leaving 5 bases between them. CDR3 sequence (DNA): TGTGCCAGCACCCAGTACAATGAGCAGTTCTTC. Protein sequence: CASTQYNEQFF.

The chain recombines TRBV7-2 with TRBJ2-1; 9 nucleotides agree with TRBD2. V lost 2 bases and J lost 3; bases outside the gene matches: 11. This CDR3 is built from 18 residues. Germline CDR1 and CDR2: SGHTA and FQGNSA. The DNA of the CDR3 is TGTGCCAGCAGCTTAATCGGGGCGGGAGGGCCGGGCTACAATGAGCAGTTCTTC. Its translation is CASSLIGAGGPGYNEQFF.

The chain carries TRBV24-1 and TRBJ2-1; perhaps D is TRBD1 or TRBD2 (5 bases each). The J call may be wrong; the DNA end is better matched by TRBJ2-7. The length of the CDR3 is 14 residues. CDR1 is KGHDR, CDR2 SFDVKD, per germline. The CDR3 DNA follows: TGTGCCACCAGTGACCGGGGACCCTACAATGAGCAGTACTTC. Translation: CATSDRGPYNEQYF.

This clonotype was observed a handful of times. The chain is built from TRBV4-1 and TRBJ1-6; 7 bases match TRBD1. Germline V gene data show CDR1 as MGHRA and CDR2 as YSYEKL. V shed 0 bases, J shed 9 bases, and the junction held 5 bases outside the gene matches. The CDR3 has 15 amino acids. This chain's CDR3 is CASSQDDRAGSPLHF. DNA of the CDR3: TGCGCCAGCAGCCAAGATGACAGGGCTGGTTCACCCCTCCACTTT.

In this sample, this clonotype turned up many times. The chain uses TRBV27 and TRBJ2-7, with 7 bases matching TRBD2. Germline loops: CDR1 MNHEY, CDR2 SMNVEV (reference sequence). The V gene end was trimmed by 3 bases and the J gene end by 4 bases; junction bases not matched to a gene: 3. The length of the CDR3 is 13 residues. Written as DNA, the CDR3 is TGTGCCAGCAGTTTCAGGGAGGGATACGAGCAGTACTTC. Translation gives CASSFREGYEQYF.

This clonotype was found a few times. V usage is TRBV20-1 and J usage is TRBJ2-3; 7 nucleotides align to TRBD1. Trimming cost V 6 bases and J 2 bases; bases outside gene matches: 5. The CDR3 consists of 13 residues. Per the germline V gene, CDR1 is DFQATT and CDR2 is SNEGSKA (reference sequence). The CDR3, as DNA: TGCAGTGCGTGGACAGGAATCACAGATACGCAGTATTTT. Protein sequence: CSAWTGITDTQYF.

The genes are TRBV7-8 and TRBJ1-1; D is unclear. The germline gives CDR1 SGHVS, CDR2 FQNEAQ. This CDR3 comprises 15 residues. Trimming cost V 1 base and J 5 bases, with 14 bases left between them. The CDR3 is CASSLEGRKGTEAFF. DNA of the CDR3: TGTGCCAGCAGCTTAGAAGGCAGGAAGGGAACTGAAGCTTTCTTT.

This clonotype has a count of ten or more. This rearrangement joins TRBV6-5 to TRBJ2-7, with 8 positions matching TRBD1. V gave up 8 bases and J gave up 4 bases; unmatched junction bases: 10. CDR3 length: 14 residues. CDR1 is MNHEY, CDR2 SVGAGI, per germline. As DNA, the CDR3 is TGTGCCAGCCGTGCGGGACAGGAGATTTACGAGCAGTACTTC. This encodes CASRAGQEIYEQYF.

This clonotype has a handful of counts. The chain couples TRBV15 to TRBJ2-1, with 9 bases aligning to TRBD2. V gave up 11 bases and J gave up 1 base; unmatched junction bases: 6. Germline CDR1 reads LNHNV; CDR2 reads YYDKDF (reference sequence). The CDR3 runs 14 residues. Here the CDR3 reads CASTSGPSYNEQFF. The CDR3 DNA reads as TGTGCCTCGACTAGCGGACCTTCCTACAATGAGCAGTTCTTC.

As regards this clonotype: A much more abundant neighbour one base away suggests this may be a read error. CDR3 amino acids: CASSQDRITGWLYF. The CDR3 DNA follows: TGTGCCAGCAGCCAAGACCGGATAACAGGGTGGTTGTACTTC. The J gene is TRBJ2-5, the V gene TRBV4-2; TRBD1 might be the D (6 bases). Germline values: CDR1 LGHNA, CDR2 YNFKEQ. The V end was cut by 0 bases, the J end by 13 bases, with 18 bases between. The CDR3 has 14 amino acids.

The J gene is TRBJ2-1, the V gene TRBV7-9; 8 bases match TRBD1. CDR1 is SEHNR, CDR2 FQNEAQ, per germline (reference sequence). The CDR3 spans 15 residues. V lost 5 bases and J lost 7; bases outside the gene matches: 10. The CDR3 spells CASSRIPGQDNEQFF. The DNA of the CDR3 is TGTGCCAGCAGCCGCATTCCGGGACAGGATAATGAGCAGTTCTTC. The whole variable domain, filled in from reference TRBV7-9 and TRBJ2-1, reads DTGVSQNPRHKITKRGQNVTFRCDPISEHNRLYWYRQTLGQGPEFLTYFQNEAQLEKSRLLSDRFSAERPKGSFSTLEIQRTEQGDSAMYLCASSRIPGQDNEQFFGPGTRLTVL.

V usage is TRBV19 and J usage is TRBJ2-3; TRBD2 might be the D (5 bases). Between the trimmed V and J ends, which lost 6 bases and 4 bases, there was a span of 14 bases. This CDR3 is built from 14 residues. The V gene's germline CDR1 is LNHDA and CDR2 SQIVND (reference sequence). DNA of the CDR3: TGTGCCAGTAGGGTAATGGGGAGCGCAGATACGCAGTATTTT. This encodes CASRVMGSADTQYF.